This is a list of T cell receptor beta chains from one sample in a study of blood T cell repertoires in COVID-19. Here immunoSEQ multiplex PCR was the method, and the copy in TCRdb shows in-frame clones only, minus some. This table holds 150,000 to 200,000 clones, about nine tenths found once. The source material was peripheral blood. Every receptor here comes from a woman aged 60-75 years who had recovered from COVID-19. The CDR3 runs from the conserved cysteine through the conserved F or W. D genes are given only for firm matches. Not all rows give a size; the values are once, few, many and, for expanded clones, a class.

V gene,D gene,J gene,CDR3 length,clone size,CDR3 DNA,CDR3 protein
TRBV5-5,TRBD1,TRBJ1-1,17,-,TGTGCCAGCAGCTTGGGGGGTCGGGACAGGGGGTTCACTGAAGCTTTCTTT,CASSLGGRDRGFTEAFF
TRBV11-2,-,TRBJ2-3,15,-,TGTGCCAGCAGCCTGGACAAAGCTAGCACAGATACGCAGTATTTT,CASSLDKASTDTQYF
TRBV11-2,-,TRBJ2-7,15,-,TGTGCCAGCAGCTTAGCGACAGGCGGGGGCTACGAGCAGTACTTC,CASSLATGGGYEQYF
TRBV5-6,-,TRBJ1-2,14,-,TGTGCCAGCACCCGAGGGGAGGCTAACTATGGCTACACCTTC,CASTRGEANYGYTF
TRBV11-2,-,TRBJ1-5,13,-,TGTGCCAGCAGTTCCCGGGATGCTCAGCCCCAGCATTTT,CASSSRDAQPQHF
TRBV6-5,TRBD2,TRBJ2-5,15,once,TGTGCCAACCGATTCACTAGCGGGGTGAGAGAGACCCAGTACTTC,CANRFTSGVRETQYF
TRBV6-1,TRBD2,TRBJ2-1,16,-,TGTGCCAGCAGTGGATGGGGCGGGGGGGCCTTAAATGAGCAGTTCTTC,CASSGWGGGALNEQFF
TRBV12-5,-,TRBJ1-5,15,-,TGTGCTAGTGGTTTGGTAGAGGGAGGGAATCAGCCCCAGCATTTT,CASGLVEGGNQPQHF
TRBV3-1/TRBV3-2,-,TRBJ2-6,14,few,TGTGCCAGCAGCCTCCTCTCTGGGGCCAACGTCCTGACTTTC,CASSLLSGANVLTF
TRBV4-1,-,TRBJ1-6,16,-,TGCGCCAGCAGCCTCGCGGACGGGGGAGGGAATTCACCCCTCCACTTT,CASSLADGGGNSPLHF
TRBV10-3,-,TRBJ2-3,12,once,TGTGCCATCAGTGCGATAGAAGATACGCAGTATTTT,CAISAIEDTQYF
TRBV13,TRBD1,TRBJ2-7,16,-,TGTGCCAGCAGCGTATTAGTCGTCCAGGGGGCGGTCGAGCAGTACTTC,CASSVLVVQGAVEQYF
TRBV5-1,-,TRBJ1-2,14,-,TGCGCCAGCAGCTTTCAGGGGTCTAACTATGGCTACACCTTC,CASSFQGSNYGYTF
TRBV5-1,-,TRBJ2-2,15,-,TGCGCCAGCAGCTTGGGAGTCGCGAACACCGGGGAGCTGTTTTTT,CASSLGVANTGELFF
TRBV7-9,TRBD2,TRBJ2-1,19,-,TGTGCCAGCAGGAACCCAAAGCGGGGGGCTTCAAGCTCCTACAATGAGCAGTTCTTC,CASRNPKRGASSSYNEQFF
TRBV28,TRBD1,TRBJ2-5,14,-,TGTGCCAGCAGTTTACTAACAGGGGAAGAGACCCAGTACTTC,CASSLLTGEETQYF
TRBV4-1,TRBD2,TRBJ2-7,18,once,TGCGCCAGCAGCGTTAGCGGGGGCGCCGCGATGCCCTCCTACGAGCAGTACTTC,CASSVSGGAAMPSYEQYF
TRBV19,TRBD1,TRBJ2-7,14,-,TGTGCCAGTAGTACCCAGGGGGCTGGAGGCGAGCAGTACTTC,CASSTQGAGGEQYF
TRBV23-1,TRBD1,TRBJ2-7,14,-,TGCGCCTTCCAGCCCGGGACAGGGAACTACGAGCAGTACTTC,CAFQPGTGNYEQYF
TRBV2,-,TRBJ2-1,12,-,TGTGCCAGCAGCCAGGATTACAATGAGCAGTTCTTC,CASSQDYNEQFF
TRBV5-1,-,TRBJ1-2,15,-,TGCGCCAGCAGGGATAGCCAGAATTCTAACTATGGCTACACCTTC,CASRDSQNSNYGYTF
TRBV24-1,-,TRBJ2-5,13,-,TGTGCCACCAGTGAGAGACAGCAAGAGACCCAGTACTTC,CATSERQQETQYF
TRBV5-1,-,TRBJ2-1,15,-,TGCGCCAGCAGCCAGGAAGTCGGTTCCTACAATGAGCAGTTCTTC,CASSQEVGSYNEQFF
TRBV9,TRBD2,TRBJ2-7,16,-,TGTGCCAGCAGCGTAACGGGACTAGCGGGGGAAAACGAGCAGTACTTC,CASSVTGLAGENEQYF
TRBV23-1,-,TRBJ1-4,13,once,TGCGCCAGCAGTCTGGGCATTGGAGAAAAACTGTTTTTT,CASSLGIGEKLFF
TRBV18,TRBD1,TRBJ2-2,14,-,TGTGCCAGCTCATTCGGGACAGGGACCGGGGAGCTGTTTTTT,CASSFGTGTGELFF
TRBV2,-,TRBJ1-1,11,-,TGTGCCAGCAGGGGAGACACTGAAGCTTTCTTT,CASRGDTEAFF
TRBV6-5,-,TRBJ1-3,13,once,TGTGCCAGCAGTTACCCCGGTGGAAACACCATATATTTT,CASSYPGGNTIYF
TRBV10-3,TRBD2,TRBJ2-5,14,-,TGTGCCATCAGTGACGGACTGGGGGGGGAGACCCAGTACTTC,CAISDGLGGETQYF
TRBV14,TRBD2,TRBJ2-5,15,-,TGTGCCAGCAGCCAAGCGCGGGGGGCCGAAGAGACCCAGTACTTC,CASSQARGAEETQYF
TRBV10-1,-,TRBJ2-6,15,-,TGCGCCAGCAGTGGACAGGTTTCTGGGGCCAACGTCCTGACTTTC,CASSGQVSGANVLTF
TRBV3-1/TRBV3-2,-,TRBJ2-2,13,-,TGTGCCAGCAGCCGTTTCCTTTCCGGGGAGCTGTTTTTT,CASSRFLSGELFF
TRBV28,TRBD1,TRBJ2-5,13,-,TGTGCCAGCCAACCGGGACAGGGAGAGACCCAGTACTTC,CASQPGQGETQYF
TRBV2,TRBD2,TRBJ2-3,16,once,TGTGCCAGCAGTGAAATTCTAAGCGGGGGGGGAGATACGCAGTATTTT,CASSEILSGGGDTQYF
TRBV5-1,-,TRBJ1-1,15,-,TGCGCCAGCAGCCTAGGACAGTGGGGGAACACTGAAGCTTTCTTT,CASSLGQWGNTEAFF
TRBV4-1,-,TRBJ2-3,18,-,TGCGCCAGCAGCCCCGGAGGAGTTCCGAGACTGGACACAGATACGCAGTATTTT,CASSPGGVPRLDTDTQYF
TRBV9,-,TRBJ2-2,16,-,TGTGCCAGCAGCGCCCGGACAGTTATTAACACCGGGGAGCTGTTTTTT,CASSARTVINTGELFF
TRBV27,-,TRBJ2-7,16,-,TGTGCCAGCAGTTTAGGGACGCCAGGGGACGGGTACGAGCAGTACTTC,CASSLGTPGDGYEQYF
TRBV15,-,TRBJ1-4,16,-,TGTGCCACCAGCAGAGATGGTACAGGGTTAAATGAAAAACTGTTTTTT,CATSRDGTGLNEKLFF
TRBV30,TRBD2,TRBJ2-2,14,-,TGTGCCTGGATGGCGGGGGGGTTTACCGGGGAGCTGTTTTTT,CAWMAGGFTGELFF
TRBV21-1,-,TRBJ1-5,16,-,TGTGCCAGCAGCAAAGTGATAGGGCGGGTTAGCCAGCCCCAGCATTTT,CASSKVIGRVSQPQHF
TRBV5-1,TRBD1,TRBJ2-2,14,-,TGCGCCAGCTCCGGGACAGGGGGTTCCGGGGAGCTGTTTTTT,CASSGTGGSGELFF
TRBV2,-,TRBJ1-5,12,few,TGTGCCAGCAAGGGGGGCAATCAGCCCCAGCATTTT,CASKGGNQPQHF
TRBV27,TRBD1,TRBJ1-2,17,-,TGTGCCAGCAGTTTAGCCTGGACAGGGGGCGGAAACTATGGCTACACCTTC,CASSLAWTGGGNYGYTF
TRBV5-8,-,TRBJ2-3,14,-,TGTGCCAGCAGCTCCTATCGGGGGACAGATACGCAGTATTTT,CASSSYRGTDTQYF
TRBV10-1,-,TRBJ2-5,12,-,TGCGCCAGTTACTCTGGGGCTGAGACCCAGTACTTC,CASYSGAETQYF
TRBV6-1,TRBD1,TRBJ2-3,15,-,TGTGCCAGCAGTGAGACAGGGCCTAGCACAGATACGCAGTATTTT,CASSETGPSTDTQYF
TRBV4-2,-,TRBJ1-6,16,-,TGTGCCAGCAGCCAAGATCAAGCAGGGTTGAATTCACCCCTCCACTTT,CASSQDQAGLNSPLHF
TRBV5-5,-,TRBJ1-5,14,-,TGTGCCAGCGGTGAAGGGGGGGGCAATCAGCCCCAGCATTTT,CASGEGGGNQPQHF
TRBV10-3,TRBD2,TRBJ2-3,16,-,TGTGCCATCCGAGGAAGCGGGGGCGTTGGTACAGATACGCAGTATTTT,CAIRGSGGVGTDTQYF
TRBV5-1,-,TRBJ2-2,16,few,TGCGCCAGCAGCTTAGTCCCAGGGGCGCTCACCGGGGAGCTGTTTTTT,CASSLVPGALTGELFF
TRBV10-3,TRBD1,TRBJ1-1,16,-,TGTGCCATCAGTGGACAGGGGGCGCGGGCGAACACTGAAGCTTTCTTT,CAISGQGARANTEAFF
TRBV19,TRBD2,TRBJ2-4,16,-,TGTGCCAGTAGTACGGAACAGCGGGGGGTGAGAAACATTCAGTACTTC,CASSTEQRGVRNIQYF